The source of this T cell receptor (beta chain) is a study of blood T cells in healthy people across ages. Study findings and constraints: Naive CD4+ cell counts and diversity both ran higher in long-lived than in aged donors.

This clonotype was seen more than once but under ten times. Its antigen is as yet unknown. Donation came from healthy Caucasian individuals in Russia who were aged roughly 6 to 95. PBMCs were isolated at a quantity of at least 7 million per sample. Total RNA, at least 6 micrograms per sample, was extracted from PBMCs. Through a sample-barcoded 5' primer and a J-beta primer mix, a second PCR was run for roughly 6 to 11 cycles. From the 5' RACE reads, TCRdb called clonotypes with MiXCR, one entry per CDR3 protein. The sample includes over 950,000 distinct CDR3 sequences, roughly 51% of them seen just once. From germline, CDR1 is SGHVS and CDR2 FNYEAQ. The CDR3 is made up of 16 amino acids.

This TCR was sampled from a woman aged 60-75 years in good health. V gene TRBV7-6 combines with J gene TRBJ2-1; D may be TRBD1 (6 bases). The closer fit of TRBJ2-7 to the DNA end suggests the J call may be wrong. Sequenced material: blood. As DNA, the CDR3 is TGTGCCAGCAGCCCCTACTTAACAGGGACCTACAATGAGCAGTACTTC. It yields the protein CASSPYLTGTYNEQYF.